This T cell receptor beta chain was identified in a study of shared clonotypes between healthy human individuals. Notes on the study in general: It was only blood that was sampled, and tissue repertoires likely differ.

This clone came up a few times. Its antigen is still unknown. Losses at the gene ends were 5 bases for V and 4 bases for J; bases not matched to a gene: 9. Germline CDR1 is LNHDA and CDR2 is SQIVND (reference sequence). This CDR3 has 15 residues. Naive CD8 cells lacked CD45RO and underwent positive selection for CCR7, leaving out terminally differentiated effector memory CD45RA+ cells. Healthy HIV-negative adults with no recent acute infections or vaccinations were recruited as donors. TCRdb's copy holds only in-frame clones and misses some; the assay was immunoSEQ multiplex PCR. The sample includes around 2,100,000 clones, just under 95% of them seen just once.

V and J are TRBV19 and TRBJ2-7, with 9 nucleotides matching TRBD1. This clonotype was sampled from a man younger than 35 in good health. Sequenced input: naive CD8+ T cells sorted from blood. In DNA, the CDR3 is TGTGCCAGTAGTCATGCCGGGACAGGGAGGTACGAGCAGTACTTC. This gives the protein CASSHAGTGRYEQYF.